The text below deals with one T cell receptor (beta chain). Its specificity is unknown. This record comes from a study of cytomegalovirus exposure and HLA in healthy donors. Overall study context: Earlier sequencing of 150 million to 200 million T cells yielded roughly 120 million unique TCR beta sequences. Points from the study as a whole: When analyzed later, a missense DCLRE1C variant was found to be linked to TCR beta V- and J-gene trimming. In a later analysis, CMV-associated beta chains were mostly HLA-associated, it appeared. A later analysis by the authors found several of the most significant clusters apparently linked to common viral pathogens.

The V and J ends lost 5 bases and 5 bases respectively, with 18 bases between them. The length of the CDR3 is 16 residues. CDR1 and CDR2 (germline): SGHTA, FQGNSA. In the PCR, 60 Vbeta and 13 Jbeta primers were used. Sequenced by immunoSEQ multiplex PCR; TCRdb stores in-frame clones only, minus some. The repertoire holds more than 150,000 clones, with 70% to 80% as singletons. Sequencing was done on a sample of PBMCs. The clonotype originates from a man aged 40-50 years in good health and CMV-seronegative. The chain uses TRBV7-2 and TRBJ2-2; tentative D call: TRBD1 (5 bases). In DNA form, the CDR3 reads TGTGCCAGCAGCCTTACAGGAAGACCCGGGACCGGGGAGCTGTTTTTT. Amino acids: CASSLTGRPGTGELFF.